These T cell receptor beta chains were read from a single sample in a study of blood T cell repertoires in COVID-19. Clones were sequenced by immunoSEQ multiplex PCR, and TCRdb holds only the in-frame ones, with some missing. Of hundreds of thousands of clones listed, approximately 87% are singletons. The sample consisted of PBMCs or T cells enriched from blood (not recorded which). These receptors came from a woman aged 50 to 60 who had recovered from COVID-19. Both conserved end residues are part of each CDR3. A D gene is named only where the DNA matches it firmly. Clone size is given for some rows only: seen once, a few or many times, or a class if the clone is expanded.

clone size: .
J gene: TRBJ1-3
V gene: TRBV7-2
D gene: .
CDR3 protein: CASSFVTPFSGNTIYF
CDR3 DNA: TGTGCCAGCAGCTTCGTCACACCGTTCTCTGGAAACACCATATATTTT

clone size: .
J gene: TRBJ1-5
V gene: TRBV5-1
D gene: TRBD1
CDR3 protein: CASSLGQGDQPQHF
CDR3 DNA: TGCGCCAGCAGCTTGGGACAGGGTGATCAGCCCCAGCATTTT

clone size: .
J gene: TRBJ1-2
V gene: TRBV4-3
D gene: .
CDR3 protein: CASGRTTANYGYTF
CDR3 DNA: TGCGCCAGTGGGCGAACGACAGCTAACTATGGCTACACCTTC

clone size: .
J gene: TRBJ2-1
V gene: TRBV29-1
D gene: TRBD2
CDR3 protein: CSAETSGVGSYNEQFF
CDR3 DNA: TGCAGCGCTGAGACTAGCGGGGTAGGGTCCTACAATGAGCAGTTCTTC

clone size: .
J gene: TRBJ1-3
V gene: TRBV2
D gene: TRBD1
CDR3 protein: CASRTDRAGNTIYF
CDR3 DNA: TGTGCCAGCAGAACAGACAGGGCTGGAAACACCATATATTTT

clone size: .
J gene: TRBJ2-7
V gene: TRBV3-1/TRBV3-2
D gene: .
CDR3 protein: CASSQGGGVFHYEQYF
CDR3 DNA: TGTGCCAGCAGCCAAGGTGGAGGAGTTTTCCACTACGAGCAGTACTTC

clone size: .
J gene: TRBJ1-6
V gene: TRBV4-2
D gene: TRBD1
CDR3 protein: CASSLTGGYNSPLHF
CDR3 DNA: TGTGCCAGCAGCCTCACAGGGGGCTATAATTCACCCCTCCACTTT

clone size: .
J gene: TRBJ1-6
V gene: TRBV19
D gene: TRBD1
CDR3 protein: CASSQGDRVNSPLHF
CDR3 DNA: TGTGCCAGTAGTCAGGGGGACAGGGTTAATTCACCCCTCCACTTT

clone size: .
J gene: TRBJ2-2
V gene: TRBV10-3
D gene: .
CDR3 protein: CAIRGGAGTGELFF
CDR3 DNA: TGTGCCATCCGAGGGGGGGCCGGCACCGGGGAGCTGTTTTTT

clone size: .
J gene: TRBJ1-2
V gene: TRBV9
D gene: TRBD1
CDR3 protein: CASSGQGVYDGYTF
CDR3 DNA: TGTGCCAGCAGCGGACAGGGGGTTTATGATGGCTACACCTTC

clone size: .
J gene: TRBJ1-5
V gene: TRBV4-3
D gene: .
CDR3 protein: CASSQDQVGQPQHF
CDR3 DNA: TGCGCCAGCAGCCAAGATCAGGTGGGTCAGCCCCAGCATTTT

clone size: .
J gene: TRBJ2-3
V gene: TRBV6-1
D gene: .
CDR3 protein: CASSERGQNTDTQYF
CDR3 DNA: TGTGCCAGCAGTGAAAGGGGTCAGAACACAGATACGCAGTATTTT

clone size: .
J gene: TRBJ2-3
V gene: TRBV28
D gene: .
CDR3 protein: CASSTPPTTQYF
CDR3 DNA: TGTGCCAGCAGCACCCCTCCTACTACGCAGTATTTT

clone size: .
J gene: TRBJ1-5
V gene: TRBV19
D gene: .
CDR3 protein: CASSYSNQPHSSQPQHF
CDR3 DNA: TGTGCCAGTAGTTATAGCAATCAACCCCATTCGAGTCAGCCCCAGCATTTT

clone size: once
J gene: TRBJ1-2
V gene: TRBV27
D gene: .
CDR3 protein: CASRPGMTAYGYTF
CDR3 DNA: TGTGCCAGCAGGCCCGGTATGACAGCGTATGGCTACACCTTC

clone size: .
J gene: TRBJ1-2
V gene: TRBV5-4
D gene: .
CDR3 protein: CASSFYSRDNYGYTF
CDR3 DNA: TGTGCCAGCAGCTTCTACAGCAGGGATAACTATGGCTACACCTTC

clone size: .
J gene: TRBJ1-1
V gene: TRBV7-2
D gene: .
CDR3 protein: CASSSWGGGGAHAFF
CDR3 DNA: TGTGCCAGCAGCTCCTGGGGGGGCGGAGGAGCGCACGCTTTCTTT

clone size: .
J gene: TRBJ1-2
V gene: TRBV15
D gene: TRBD1
CDR3 protein: CATSRDRGTGGGYTF
CDR3 DNA: TGTGCCACCAGCAGAGATCGAGGGACAGGGGGCGGCTACACCTTC

clone size: .
J gene: TRBJ1-1
V gene: TRBV6-5
D gene: .
CDR3 protein: CASSPELGAAFF
CDR3 DNA: TGTGCCAGCAGCCCCGAGTTGGGGGCCGCTTTCTTT

clone size: .
J gene: TRBJ2-7
V gene: TRBV4-3
D gene: TRBD1
CDR3 protein: CASSQEAIGQGAYEQYF
CDR3 DNA: TGCGCCAGCAGCCAAGAGGCTATAGGACAGGGGGCCTACGAGCAGTACTTC

clone size: .
J gene: TRBJ1-2
V gene: TRBV9
D gene: .
CDR3 protein: CASSAQGYGYTF
CDR3 DNA: TGTGCCAGCAGCGCGCAGGGGTATGGCTACACCTTC

clone size: .
J gene: TRBJ1-2
V gene: TRBV7-8
D gene: .
CDR3 protein: CASSPGGESYGYTF
CDR3 DNA: TGTGCCAGCAGCCCCGGGGGGGAATCCTATGGCTACACCTTC

clone size: .
J gene: TRBJ2-5
V gene: TRBV28
D gene: .
CDR3 protein: CASSSQIQDLGETQYF
CDR3 DNA: TGTGCCAGCAGTTCCCAAATACAGGACCTGGGAGAGACCCAGTACTTC

clone size: .
J gene: TRBJ2-4
V gene: TRBV12-3/TRBV12-4
D gene: .
CDR3 protein: CASGRDTKNIQYF
CDR3 DNA: TGTGCCAGCGGAAGGGACACCAAAAACATTCAGTACTTC

clone size: .
J gene: TRBJ1-6
V gene: TRBV27
D gene: TRBD1
CDR3 protein: CASRPTGETRSSPLHF
CDR3 DNA: TGTGCCAGCAGACCGACAGGGGAAACAAGGTCGTCACCCCTCCACTTT

clone size: .
J gene: TRBJ1-6
V gene: TRBV12-3/TRBV12-4
D gene: .
CDR3 protein: CASSLAGAPLHF
CDR3 DNA: TGTGCCAGCAGTTTAGCAGGGGCACCCCTCCACTTT

clone size: .
J gene: TRBJ2-7
V gene: TRBV3-1/TRBV3-2
D gene: .
CDR3 protein: CASSQIDSQAYEQYF
CDR3 DNA: TGTGCCAGCAGCCAGATTGACTCACAAGCCTACGAGCAGTACTTC

clone size: .
J gene: TRBJ1-1
V gene: TRBV5-1
D gene: .
CDR3 protein: CASSLGGPATEAFF
CDR3 DNA: TGCGCCAGCAGCTTGGGGGGGCCCGCTACTGAAGCTTTCTTT

clone size: .
J gene: TRBJ1-6
V gene: TRBV5-1
D gene: TRBD1
CDR3 protein: CASSLAGGYNSPLHF
CDR3 DNA: TGCGCCAGCAGCTTGGCAGGGGGCTATAATTCACCCCTCCACTTT

clone size: .
J gene: TRBJ1-6
V gene: TRBV27
D gene: .
CDR3 protein: CASSPLDSRDSPLHF
CDR3 DNA: TGTGCCAGCAGTCCGCTAGACAGCCGGGATTCACCCCTCCACTTT

clone size: .
J gene: TRBJ1-2
V gene: TRBV3-1/TRBV3-2
D gene: .
CDR3 protein: CASSQDIYGYTF
CDR3 DNA: TGTGCCAGCAGCCAAGATATCTATGGCTACACCTTC